The sequence of this TCR beta chain was determined in a study of CD8 T cells in Susac syndrome. As for the study in general: Patients with Susac syndrome who were sequenced included six with active disease and roughly eight in remission. There were Susac syndrome patients who were therapy-naive at blood draw, others on corticosteroids, and others on intravenous immunoglobulin alone.

Reverse transcription used about 0.5 to 1 ug RNA and random hexamers. TCRdb used MiXCR to reprocess the immunoSEQ multiplex PCR reads, holding one entry per CDR3 protein. Counted here are roughly 190,000 distinct CDR3 sequences, approximately 96% occurring once; the ten biggest clones make up roughly 0.098%. Trimming took off 6 bases at V and 2 bases at J, with 8 bases between the two ends. The CDR3 spans 14 residues. CDR1 SNHLY and CDR2 FYNNEI come from the germline V gene. The specimen sequenced was CD4+ T cells from PBMCs. The TCR sequence derives from a human donor with Susac syndrome. This chain links TRBV2 with TRBJ2-6; D call uncertain. The CDR3 coding sequence is TGTGCCAGCAGGTGGTTGGCTGGGGCCAACGTCCTGACTTTC. Protein product: CASRWLAGANVLTF. Together with reference TRBV2 and TRBJ2-6, the CDR3 gives the full variable domain: EPEVTQTPSHQVTQMGQEVILRCVPISNHLYFYWYRQILGQKVEFLVSFYNNEISEKSEIFDDQFSVERPDGSNFTLKIRSTKLEDSAMYFCASRWLAGANVLTFGAGSRLTVL.